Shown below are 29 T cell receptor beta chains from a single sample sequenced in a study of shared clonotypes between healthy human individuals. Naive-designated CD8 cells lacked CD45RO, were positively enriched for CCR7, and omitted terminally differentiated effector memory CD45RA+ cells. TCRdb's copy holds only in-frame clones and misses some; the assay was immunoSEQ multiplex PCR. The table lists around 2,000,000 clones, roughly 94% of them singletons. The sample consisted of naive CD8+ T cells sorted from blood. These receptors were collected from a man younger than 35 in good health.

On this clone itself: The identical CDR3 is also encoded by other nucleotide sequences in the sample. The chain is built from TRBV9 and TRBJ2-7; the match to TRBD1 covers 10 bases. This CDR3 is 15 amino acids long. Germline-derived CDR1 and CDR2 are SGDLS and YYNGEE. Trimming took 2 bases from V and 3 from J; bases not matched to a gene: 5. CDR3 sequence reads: CASSVGRDRGYEQYF. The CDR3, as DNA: TGTGCCAGCAGCGTGGGCCGGGACAGGGGCTACGAGCAGTACTTC.

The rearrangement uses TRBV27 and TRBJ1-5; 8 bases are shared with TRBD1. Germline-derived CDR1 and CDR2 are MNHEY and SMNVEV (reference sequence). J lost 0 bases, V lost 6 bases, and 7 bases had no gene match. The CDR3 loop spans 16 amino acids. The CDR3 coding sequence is TGTGCCAGCAGCCCCTGGGGACAGGTTAGCAATCAGCCCCAGCATTTT. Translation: CASSPWGQVSNQPQHF.

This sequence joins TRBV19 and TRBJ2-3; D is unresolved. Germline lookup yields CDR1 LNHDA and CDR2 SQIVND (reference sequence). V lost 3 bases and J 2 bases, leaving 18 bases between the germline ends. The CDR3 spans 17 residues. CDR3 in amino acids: CASSIFGVPVNTDTQYF. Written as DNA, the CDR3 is TGTGCCAGTAGTATCTTTGGAGTACCCGTCAACACAGATACGCAGTATTTT.

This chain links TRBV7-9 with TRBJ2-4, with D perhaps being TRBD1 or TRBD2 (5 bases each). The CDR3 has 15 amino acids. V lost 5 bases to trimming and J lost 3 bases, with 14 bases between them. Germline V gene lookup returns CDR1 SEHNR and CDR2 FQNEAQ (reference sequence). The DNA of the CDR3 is TGTGCCAGCAGCCCGGGGACGGCAGTCAAAAACATTCAGTACTTC. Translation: CASSPGTAVKNIQYF.

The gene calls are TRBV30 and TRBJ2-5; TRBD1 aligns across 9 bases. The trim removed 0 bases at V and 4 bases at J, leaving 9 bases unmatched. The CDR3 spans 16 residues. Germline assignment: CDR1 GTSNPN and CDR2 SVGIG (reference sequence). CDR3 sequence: CAWSVSKDRGIETQYF. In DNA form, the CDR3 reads TGTGCCTGGAGTGTATCTAAGGACAGGGGAATAGAGACCCAGTACTTC.

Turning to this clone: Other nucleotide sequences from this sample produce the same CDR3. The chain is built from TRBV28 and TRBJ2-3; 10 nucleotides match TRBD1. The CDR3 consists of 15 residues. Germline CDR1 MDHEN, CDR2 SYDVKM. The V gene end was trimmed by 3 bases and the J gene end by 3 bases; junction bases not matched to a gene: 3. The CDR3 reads CASSFMGQGTDTQYF. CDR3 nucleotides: TGTGCCAGCAGTTTTATGGGACAGGGGACAGATACGCAGTATTTT.

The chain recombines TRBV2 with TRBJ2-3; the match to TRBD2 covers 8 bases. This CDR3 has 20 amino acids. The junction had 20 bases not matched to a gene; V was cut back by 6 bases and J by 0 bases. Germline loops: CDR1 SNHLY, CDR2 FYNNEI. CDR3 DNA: TGTGCCAGCAGGACCACTCATACTAGCGGCGGAAAGTCTAGCACAGATACGCAGTATTTT. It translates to CASRTTHTSGGKSSTDTQYF.

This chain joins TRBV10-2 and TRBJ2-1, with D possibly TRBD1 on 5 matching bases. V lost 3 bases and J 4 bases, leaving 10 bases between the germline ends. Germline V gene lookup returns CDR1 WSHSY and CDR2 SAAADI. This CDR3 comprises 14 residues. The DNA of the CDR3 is TGCGCCAGCAGTGACTACTCAGGGTACAATGAGCAGTTCTTC. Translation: CASSDYSGYNEQFF.

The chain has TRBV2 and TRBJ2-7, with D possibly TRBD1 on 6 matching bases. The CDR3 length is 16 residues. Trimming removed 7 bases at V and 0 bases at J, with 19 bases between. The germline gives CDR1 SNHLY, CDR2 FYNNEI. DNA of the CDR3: TGTGCCAGCACAGGGGACCTCCCCATTCTCTCCTACGAGCAGTACTTC. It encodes CASTGDLPILSYEQYF.

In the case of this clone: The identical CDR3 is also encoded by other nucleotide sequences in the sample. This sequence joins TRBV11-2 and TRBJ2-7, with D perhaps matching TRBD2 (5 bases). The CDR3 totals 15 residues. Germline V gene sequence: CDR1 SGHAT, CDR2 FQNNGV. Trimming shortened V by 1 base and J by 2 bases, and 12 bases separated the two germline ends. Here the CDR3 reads CASSLATGKAYEQYF. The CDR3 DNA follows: TGTGCCAGCAGCTTAGCGACGGGGAAAGCCTACGAGCAGTACTTC.

CDR3 nucleotides: TGTGCCAGCACCAGAGCTGGCAGTTATGGCTACACCTTC. This gives the protein CASTRAGSYGYTF. The genes are TRBV11-2 and TRBJ1-2; D call uncertain. V shed 7 bases and J shed 5 bases, with 14 bases lying between them. CDR1 is SGHAT and CDR2 is FQNNGV in the germline V gene. The CDR3 is made up of 13 amino acids.

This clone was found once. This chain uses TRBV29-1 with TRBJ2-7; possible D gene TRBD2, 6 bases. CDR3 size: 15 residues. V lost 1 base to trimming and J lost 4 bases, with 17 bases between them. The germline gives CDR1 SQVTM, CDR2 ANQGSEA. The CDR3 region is CSVEGGVSGRYEQYF. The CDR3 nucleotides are TGCAGCGTTGAAGGAGGGGTTAGCGGCAGATACGAGCAGTACTTC.

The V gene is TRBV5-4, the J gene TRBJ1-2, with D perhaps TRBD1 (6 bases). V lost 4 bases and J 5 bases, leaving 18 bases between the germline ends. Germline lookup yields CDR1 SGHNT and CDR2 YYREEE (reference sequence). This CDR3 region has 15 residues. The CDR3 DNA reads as TGTGCCAGCAGCCTCGGGGGGCTAGAGAATTATGGCTACACCTTC. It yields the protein CASSLGGLENYGYTF.

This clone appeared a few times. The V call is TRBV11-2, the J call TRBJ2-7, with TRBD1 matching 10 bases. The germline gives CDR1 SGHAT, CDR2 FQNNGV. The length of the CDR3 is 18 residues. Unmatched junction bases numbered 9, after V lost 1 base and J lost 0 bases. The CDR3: CASSLVGGTGAISYEQYF. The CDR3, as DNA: TGTGCCAGCAGCTTAGTGGGCGGGACAGGGGCGATCTCCTACGAGCAGTACTTC.

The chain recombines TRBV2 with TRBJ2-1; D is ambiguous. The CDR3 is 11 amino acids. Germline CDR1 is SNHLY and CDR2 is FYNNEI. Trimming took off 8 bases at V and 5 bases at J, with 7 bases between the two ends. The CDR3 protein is CASGGHNEQFF. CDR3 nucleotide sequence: TGTGCCAGCGGCGGCCACAATGAGCAGTTCTTC.

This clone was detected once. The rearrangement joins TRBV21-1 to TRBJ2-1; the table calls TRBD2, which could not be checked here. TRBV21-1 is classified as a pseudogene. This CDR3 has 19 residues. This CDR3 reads CASTGGEGLRGLAYNEQFF. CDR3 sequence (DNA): TGTGCCAGCACCGGTGGGGAGGGGCTAAGGGGACTAGCCTACAATGAGCAGTTCTTC.

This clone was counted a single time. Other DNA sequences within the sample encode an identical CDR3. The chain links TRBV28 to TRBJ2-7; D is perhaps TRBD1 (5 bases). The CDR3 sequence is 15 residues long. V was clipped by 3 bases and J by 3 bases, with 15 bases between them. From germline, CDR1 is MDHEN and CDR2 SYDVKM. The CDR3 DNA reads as TGTGCCAGCAGTTTCTTCAGGGATTCTAGCTACGAGCAGTACTTC. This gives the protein CASSFFRDSSYEQYF.

DNA of the CDR3: TGTGCCAGCAACCTAGACAGGATCGATGAGCAGTTCTTC. The encoded protein is CASNLDRIDEQFF. The V gene is TRBV6-6, the J gene TRBJ2-1; the D gene is possibly TRBD1 (6 bases). The CDR3 runs 13 residues. V gave up 7 bases and J gave up 8 bases, with 15 bases separating them. Germline V CDR1 and CDR2: MNHNY, SVGAGI (reference sequence).

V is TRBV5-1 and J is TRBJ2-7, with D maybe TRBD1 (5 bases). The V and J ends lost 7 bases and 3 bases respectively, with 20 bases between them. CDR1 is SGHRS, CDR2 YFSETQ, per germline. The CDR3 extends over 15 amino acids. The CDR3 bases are TGCGCCAGCTCCCAAGGGGCAGTCAGCCTCTACGAGCAGTACTTC. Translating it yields CASSQGAVSLYEQYF. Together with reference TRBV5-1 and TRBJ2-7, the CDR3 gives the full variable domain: KAGVTQTPRYLIKTRGQQVTLSCSPISGHRSVSWYQQTPGQGLQFLFEYFSETQRNKGNFPGRFSGRQFSNSRSEMNVSTLELGDSALYLCASSQGAVSLYEQYFGPGTRLTVT.

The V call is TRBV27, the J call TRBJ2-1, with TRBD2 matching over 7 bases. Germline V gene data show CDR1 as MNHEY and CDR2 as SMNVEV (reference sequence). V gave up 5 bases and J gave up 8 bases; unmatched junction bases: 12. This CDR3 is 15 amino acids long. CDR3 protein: CASSVRDYLFDEQFF. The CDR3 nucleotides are TGTGCCAGCAGTGTCCGGGACTATTTATTCGATGAGCAGTTCTTC.

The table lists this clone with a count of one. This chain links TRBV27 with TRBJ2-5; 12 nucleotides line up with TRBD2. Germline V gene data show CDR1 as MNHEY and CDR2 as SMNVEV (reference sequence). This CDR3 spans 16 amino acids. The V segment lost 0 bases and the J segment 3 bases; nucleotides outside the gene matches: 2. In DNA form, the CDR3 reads TGTGCCAGCAGTTTATCCCTAGCGGGAGGGAAAGAGACCCAGTACTTC. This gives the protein CASSLSLAGGKETQYF.

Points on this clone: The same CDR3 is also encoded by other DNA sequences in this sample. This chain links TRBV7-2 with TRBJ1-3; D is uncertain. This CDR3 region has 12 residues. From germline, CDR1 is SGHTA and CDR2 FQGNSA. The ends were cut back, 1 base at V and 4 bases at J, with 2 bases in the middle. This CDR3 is CASSLGGNTIYF. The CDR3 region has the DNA TGTGCCAGCAGCTTAGGGGGAAACACCATATATTTT.

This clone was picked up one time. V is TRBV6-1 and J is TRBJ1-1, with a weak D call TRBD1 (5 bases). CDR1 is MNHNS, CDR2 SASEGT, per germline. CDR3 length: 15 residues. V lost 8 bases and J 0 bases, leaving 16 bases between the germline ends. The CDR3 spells CASGLTVTMNTEAFF. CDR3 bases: TGTGCCAGCGGCCTGACAGTGACCATGAACACTGAAGCTTTCTTT.

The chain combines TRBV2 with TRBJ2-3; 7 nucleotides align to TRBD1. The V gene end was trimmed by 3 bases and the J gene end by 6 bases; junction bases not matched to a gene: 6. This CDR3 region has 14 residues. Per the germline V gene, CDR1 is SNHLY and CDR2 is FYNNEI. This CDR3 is CASSDGRGTDTQYF. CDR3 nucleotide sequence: TGTGCCAGCAGTGATGGCAGGGGGACGGATACGCAGTATTTT.

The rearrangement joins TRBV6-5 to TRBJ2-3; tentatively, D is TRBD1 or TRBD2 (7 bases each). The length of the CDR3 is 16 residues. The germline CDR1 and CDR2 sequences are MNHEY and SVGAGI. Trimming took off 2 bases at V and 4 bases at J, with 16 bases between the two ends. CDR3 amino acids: CASSYGEGAAADTQYF. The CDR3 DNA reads TGTGCCAGCAGTTACGGGGAGGGGGCTGCGGCAGATACGCAGTATTTT.

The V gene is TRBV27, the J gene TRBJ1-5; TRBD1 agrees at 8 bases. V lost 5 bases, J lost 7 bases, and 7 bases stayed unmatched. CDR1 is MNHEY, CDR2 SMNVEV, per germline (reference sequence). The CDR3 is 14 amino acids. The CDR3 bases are TGTGCCAGCAGTCCCGGGACAGGCCAACAGCCCCAGCATTTT. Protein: CASSPGTGQQPQHF.

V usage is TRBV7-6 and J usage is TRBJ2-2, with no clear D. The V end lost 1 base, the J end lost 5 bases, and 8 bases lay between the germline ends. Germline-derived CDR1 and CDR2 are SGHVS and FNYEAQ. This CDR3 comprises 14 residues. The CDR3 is CASSLDGRTGELFF. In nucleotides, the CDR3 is TGTGCCAGCAGCTTAGACGGACGGACCGGGGAGCTGTTTTTT.

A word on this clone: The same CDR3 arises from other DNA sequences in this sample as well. The CDR3 nucleotides read TGCGCCAGCAGCCAAGTGTCTCCGGGGCGCGAGCAGTACTTC. It codes for CASSQVSPGREQYF. V usage is TRBV4-1 and J usage is TRBJ2-7, with D possibly called TRBD1 or TRBD2 (5 bases each). CDR1 and CDR2 from the germline V gene are MGHRA and YSYEKL. The CDR3 loop spans 14 amino acids. Trimming took off 1 base at V and 6 bases at J, with 13 bases between the two ends.

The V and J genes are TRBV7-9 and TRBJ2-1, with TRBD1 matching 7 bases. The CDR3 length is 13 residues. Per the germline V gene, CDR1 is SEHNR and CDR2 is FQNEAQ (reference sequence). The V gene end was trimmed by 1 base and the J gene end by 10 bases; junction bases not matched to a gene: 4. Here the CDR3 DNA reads TGTGCCAGCAGCTTAGTGACAGGGCGGGAGCAGTTCTTC. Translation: CASSLVTGREQFF.